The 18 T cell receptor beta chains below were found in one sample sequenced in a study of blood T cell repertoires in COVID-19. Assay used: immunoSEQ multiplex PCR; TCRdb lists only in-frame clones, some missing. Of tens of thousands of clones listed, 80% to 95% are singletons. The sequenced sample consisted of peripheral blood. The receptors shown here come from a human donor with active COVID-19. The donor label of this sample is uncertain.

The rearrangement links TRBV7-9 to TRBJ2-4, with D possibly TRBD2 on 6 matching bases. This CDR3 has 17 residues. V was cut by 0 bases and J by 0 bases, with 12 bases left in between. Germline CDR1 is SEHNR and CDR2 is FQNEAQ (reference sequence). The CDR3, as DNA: TGTGCCAGCAGCTTAGCGGAGGCGGGATTAGCCAAAAACATTCAGTACTTC. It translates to CASSLAEAGLAKNIQYF.

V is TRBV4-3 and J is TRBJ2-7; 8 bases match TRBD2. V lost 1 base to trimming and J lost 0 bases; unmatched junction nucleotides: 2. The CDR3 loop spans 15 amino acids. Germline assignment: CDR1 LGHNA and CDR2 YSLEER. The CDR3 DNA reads TGCGCCAGCAGCCAAGGACTAGCGAACTCCTACGAGCAGTACTTC. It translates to CASSQGLANSYEQYF.

CDR3 sequence (DNA): TGTGCCAGCAGTGAAAGATCGACAGGGTATAGTCCCGAGCAGTACTTC. This sequence encodes CASSERSTGYSPEQYF. The chain joins TRBV6-1 to TRBJ2-7; 7 bases map to TRBD1. Germline CDR1 reads MNHNS; CDR2 reads SASEGT. After removal of 2 bases from V and 6 bases from J, the junction contained 13 bases not matched to a gene. The CDR3 is made up of 16 amino acids.

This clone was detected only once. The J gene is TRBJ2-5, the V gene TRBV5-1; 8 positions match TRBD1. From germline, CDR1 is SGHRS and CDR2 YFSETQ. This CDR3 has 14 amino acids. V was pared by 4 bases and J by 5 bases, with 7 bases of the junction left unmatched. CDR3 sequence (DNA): TGCGCCAGCAGCGATCGGACAGGGTTGGAGACCCAGTACTTC. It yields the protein CASSDRTGLETQYF.

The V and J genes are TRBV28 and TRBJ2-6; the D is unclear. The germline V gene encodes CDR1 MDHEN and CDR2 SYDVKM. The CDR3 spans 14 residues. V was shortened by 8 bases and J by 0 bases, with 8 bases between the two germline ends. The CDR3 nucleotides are TGTGCCAGCGGCCATTACTCTGGGGCCAACGTCCTGACTTTC. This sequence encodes CASGHYSGANVLTF.

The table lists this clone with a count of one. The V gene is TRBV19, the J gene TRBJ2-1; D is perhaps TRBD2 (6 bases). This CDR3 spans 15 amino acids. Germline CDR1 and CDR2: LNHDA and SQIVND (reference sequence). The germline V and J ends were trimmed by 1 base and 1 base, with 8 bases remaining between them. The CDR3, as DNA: TGTGCCAGTAGTATAGGGAGGGGTTCCTACAATGAGCAGTTCTTC. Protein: CASSIGRGSYNEQFF.

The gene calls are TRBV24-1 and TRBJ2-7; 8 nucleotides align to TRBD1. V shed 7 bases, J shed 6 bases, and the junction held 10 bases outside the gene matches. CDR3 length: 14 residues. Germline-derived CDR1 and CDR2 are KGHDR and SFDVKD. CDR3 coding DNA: TGTGCCACCAGCCCCGGACAGGGTTACGGCGAGCAGTACTTC. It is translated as CATSPGQGYGEQYF.

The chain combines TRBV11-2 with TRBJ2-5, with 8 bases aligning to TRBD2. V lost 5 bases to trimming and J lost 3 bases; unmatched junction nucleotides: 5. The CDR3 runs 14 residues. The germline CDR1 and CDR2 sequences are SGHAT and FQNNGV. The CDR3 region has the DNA TGTGCCAGCAGCCCGAGCGGGAGTAAAGAGACCCAGTACTTC. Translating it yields CASSPSGSKETQYF.

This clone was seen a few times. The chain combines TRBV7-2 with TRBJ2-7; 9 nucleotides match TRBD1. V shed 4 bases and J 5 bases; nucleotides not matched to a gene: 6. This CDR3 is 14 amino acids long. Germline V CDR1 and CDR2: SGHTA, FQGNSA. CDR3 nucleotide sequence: TGTGCCAGCAGCTGGGACAGGGTTGAAAACGAGCAGTACTTC. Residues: CASSWDRVENEQYF.

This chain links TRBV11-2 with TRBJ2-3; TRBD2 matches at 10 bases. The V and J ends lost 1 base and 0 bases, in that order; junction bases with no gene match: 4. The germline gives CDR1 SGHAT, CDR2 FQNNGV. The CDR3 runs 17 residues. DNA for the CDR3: TGTGCCAGCAGCTTAGGCAGGACTAGCGGTAGCACAGATACGCAGTATTTT. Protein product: CASSLGRTSGSTDTQYF.

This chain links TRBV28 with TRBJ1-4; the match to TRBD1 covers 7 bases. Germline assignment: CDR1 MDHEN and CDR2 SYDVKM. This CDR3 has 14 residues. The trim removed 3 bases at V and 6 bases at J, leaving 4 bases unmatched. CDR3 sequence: CASSFWQGDEKLFF. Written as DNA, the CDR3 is TGTGCCAGCAGTTTCTGGCAGGGGGATGAAAAACTGTTTTTT.

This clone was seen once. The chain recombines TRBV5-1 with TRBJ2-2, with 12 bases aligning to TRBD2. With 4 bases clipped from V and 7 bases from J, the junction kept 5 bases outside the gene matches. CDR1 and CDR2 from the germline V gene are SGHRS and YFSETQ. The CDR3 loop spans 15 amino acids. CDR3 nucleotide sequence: TGCGCCAGCAGCCAGACTAGCGGGAGTGACGGGGAGCTGTTTTTT. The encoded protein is CASSQTSGSDGELFF.

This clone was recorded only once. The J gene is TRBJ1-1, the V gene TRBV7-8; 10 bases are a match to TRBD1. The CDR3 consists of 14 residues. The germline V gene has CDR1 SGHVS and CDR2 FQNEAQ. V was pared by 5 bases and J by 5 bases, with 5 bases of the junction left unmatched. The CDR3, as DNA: TGTGCCAGCAGCCCGGGACAGGGGAGAACTGAAGCTTTCTTT. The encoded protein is CASSPGQGRTEAFF.

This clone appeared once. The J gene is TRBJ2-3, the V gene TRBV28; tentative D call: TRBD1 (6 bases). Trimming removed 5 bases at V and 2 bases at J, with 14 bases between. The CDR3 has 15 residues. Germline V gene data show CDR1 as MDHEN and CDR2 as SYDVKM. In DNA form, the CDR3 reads TGTGCCAGCAGTCCAGGGACATCGAACACAGATACGCAGTATTTT. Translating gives CASSPGTSNTDTQYF.

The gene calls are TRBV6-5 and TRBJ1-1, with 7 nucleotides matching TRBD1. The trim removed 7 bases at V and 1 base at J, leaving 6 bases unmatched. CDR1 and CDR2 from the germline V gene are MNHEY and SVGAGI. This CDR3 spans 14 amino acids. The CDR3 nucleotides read TGTGCCAGCAACCCGGGACAGAAGAACACTGAAGCTTTCTTT. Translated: CASNPGQKNTEAFF.

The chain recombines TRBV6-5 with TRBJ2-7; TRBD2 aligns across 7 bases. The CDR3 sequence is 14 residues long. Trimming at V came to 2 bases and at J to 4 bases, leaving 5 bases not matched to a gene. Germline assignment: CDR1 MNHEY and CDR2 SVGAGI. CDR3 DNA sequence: TGTGCCAGCAGTTACCTGGTGGGAGGGTACGAGCAGTACTTC. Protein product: CASSYLVGGYEQYF.

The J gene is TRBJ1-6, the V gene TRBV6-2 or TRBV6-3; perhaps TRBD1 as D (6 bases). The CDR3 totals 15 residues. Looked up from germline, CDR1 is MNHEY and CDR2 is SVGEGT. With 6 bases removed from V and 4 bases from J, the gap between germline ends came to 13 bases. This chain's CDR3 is CASSRVGQYNSPLHF. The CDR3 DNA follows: TGTGCCAGCAGCAGAGTCGGACAGTATAATTCACCCCTCCACTTT.

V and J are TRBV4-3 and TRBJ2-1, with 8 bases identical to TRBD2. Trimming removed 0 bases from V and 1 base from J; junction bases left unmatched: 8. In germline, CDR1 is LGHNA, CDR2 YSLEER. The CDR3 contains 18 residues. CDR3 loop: CASSQDLRLATSYNEQFF. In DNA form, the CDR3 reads TGCGCCAGCAGCCAAGATTTAAGACTAGCGACTTCCTACAATGAGCAGTTCTTC.